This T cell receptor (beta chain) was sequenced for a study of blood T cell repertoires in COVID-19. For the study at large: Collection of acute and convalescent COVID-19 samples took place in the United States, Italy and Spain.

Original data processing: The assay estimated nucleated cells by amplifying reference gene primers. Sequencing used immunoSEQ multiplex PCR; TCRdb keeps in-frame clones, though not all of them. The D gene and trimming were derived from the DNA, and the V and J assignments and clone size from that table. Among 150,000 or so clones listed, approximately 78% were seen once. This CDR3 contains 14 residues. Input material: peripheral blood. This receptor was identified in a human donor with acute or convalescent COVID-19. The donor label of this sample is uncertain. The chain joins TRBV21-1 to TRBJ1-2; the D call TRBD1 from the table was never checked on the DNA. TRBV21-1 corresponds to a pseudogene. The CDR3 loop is CASSSDRDDYGYTF. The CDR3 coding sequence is TGTGCCAGCAGTTCGGACAGGGACGACTATGGCTACACCTTC.